Listed here is a single T cell receptor beta chain. Antigen: not known. Germline CDR1 MNHNS, CDR2 SASEGT. This CDR3 has 14 residues. Between the trimmed V and J ends, which lost 6 bases and 8 bases, there was a span of 16 bases. PCR was performed using 60 Vbeta and 13 Jbeta primers. Data came from immunoSEQ multiplex PCR; TCRdb stores just in-frame clones and leaves some out. This sample carries about 200,000 clones, 80% to 90% of them seen once, and the ten largest clones take 2.5% to 3.5%. The record originates from a study of cytomegalovirus exposure and HLA in healthy donors. Study outcomes and limitations: In a later analysis, V- and J-gene trimming of beta chains associated with a DCLRE1C missense variant, replicated independently. Later, an analysis found that common viral pathogens appeared to be linked with several of the most significant clusters. In a later analysis, TCR association rates varied by HLA locus: DRB1 most, HLA-C fewest.

The rearrangement links TRBV6-1 to TRBJ2-2; D perhaps matches TRBD1 (6 bases). Material for sequencing was PBMCs. The clonotype comes from a man aged 25 to 40 in good health and CMV-seronegative. CDR3 protein: CASSSIQGSGELFF. The DNA of the CDR3 is TGTGCCAGCAGCTCCATTCAGGGGTCAGGGGAGCTGTTTTTT.